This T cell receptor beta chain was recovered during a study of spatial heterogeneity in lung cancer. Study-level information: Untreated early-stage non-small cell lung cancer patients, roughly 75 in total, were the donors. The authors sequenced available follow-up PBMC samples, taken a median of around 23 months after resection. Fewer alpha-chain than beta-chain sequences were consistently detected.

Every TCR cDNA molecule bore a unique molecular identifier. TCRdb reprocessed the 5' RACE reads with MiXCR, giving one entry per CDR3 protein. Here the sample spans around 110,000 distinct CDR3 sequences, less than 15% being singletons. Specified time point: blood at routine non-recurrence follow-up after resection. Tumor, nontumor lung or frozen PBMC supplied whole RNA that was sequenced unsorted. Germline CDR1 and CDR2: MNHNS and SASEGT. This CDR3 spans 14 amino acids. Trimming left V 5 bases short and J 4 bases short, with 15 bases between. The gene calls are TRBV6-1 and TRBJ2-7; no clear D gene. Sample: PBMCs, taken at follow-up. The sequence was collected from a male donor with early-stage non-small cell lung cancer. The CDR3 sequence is CASSTIPGAYEQYF. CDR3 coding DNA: TGTGCCAGCAGTACCATACCGGGCGCTTACGAGCAGTACTTC.